A selection of T cell receptor beta chains follows, all from one sample in a study of glioma-infiltrating T cells. TCRdb analysed the multiplex PCR reads with MiXCR anew, one entry per CDR3 protein. The sample has approximately 89,000 distinct CDR3 sequences, roughly 23% seen once. Sequencing was carried out using glioma tissue, nonneoplastic brain tissue, or PBMCs (not recorded which). Receptor source: a human donor with low-grade glioma or glioblastoma, undergoing nonglioma brain surgery, or in good health (not recorded which). Each CDR3 is given with its conserved first and last residue. D genes are given only for firm matches. Clone size is given for some rows only: seen once, a few or many times, or a class if the clone is expanded.

v_call	cdr3_length	d_call	j_call	clone_size	cdr3_nt	cdr3_aa
TRBV6-1	14	TRBD1	TRBJ2-7	many	TGTGCCAGCAGGACGACAGGGGGTTCCTACGAGCAGTACTTC	CASRTTGGSYEQYF
TRBV5-5	15	-	TRBJ1-1	-	TGTGCCAGCAGCTTGGCCGACGAGGGATCCACTGAAGCTTTCTTT	CASSLADEGSTEAFF
TRBV2	15	-	TRBJ1-3	many	TGTGCCAGCAGTACGGGACATAGCTCTGGAAACACCATATATTTT	CASSTGHSSGNTIYF
TRBV15	15	-	TRBJ1-1	-	TGTGACCCCAGCAGAGATAGGGCAGGGGACACTGAAGCTTTCTTT	CDPSRDRAGDTEAFF
TRBV20-1	13	TRBD1	TRBJ1-1	-	TGCAGTGCTAGAGTCGCCAGGGGGCTTGGGGCTTTCTTT	CSARVARGLGAFF
TRBV7-2	19	-	TRBJ1-1	many	TGTGCCAGCAGCAAGGGGGGGATCCAGGCCCTCATGATGAACACTGAAGCTTTCTTT	CASSKGGIQALMMNTEAFF
TRBV20-1	8	-	TRBJ2-1	many	TGCAGTGTCGCTGGGAAGGGTTTC	CSVAGKGF
TRBV20-1	15	TRBD2	TRBJ2-5	many	TGCAGTGCTAGAGAGGGAGGGGACCTTGGGGAGACCCAGTACTTC	CSAREGGDLGETQYF
TRBV11-2	14	-	TRBJ1-1	many	TGTGCCAGCAGCTTAGATAACAGGTTTCGAGAAGCTTTCTTT	CASSLDNRFREAFF
TRBV20-1	14	TRBD1	TRBJ1-3	many	TGCAGTGCTAGGGTAACAGGGGCGGGAAACACCATATATTTT	CSARVTGAGNTIYF
TRBV20-1	15	-	TRBJ2-2	many	TGCAGCGCACGGACCGGCAACGTGGGCACCGGGGAGCTGTTTTTT	CSARTGNVGTGELFF